Sequencing of this T cell receptor (beta chain) was carried out in a study of blood T cell repertoires in COVID-19. For the study at large: The analysed material was cDNA or gDNA that came from T cells, B-cell-depleted T cells, or PBMCs.

Germline loops: CDR1 SGHKS, CDR2 YYEKEE (reference sequence). This CDR3 has 14 amino acids. Trimming took 7 bases from V and 4 from J; bases not matched to a gene: 6. Produced via immunoSEQ multiplex PCR; TCRdb's table is partial and in-frame only. The repertoire holds around 97,000 clones, with nearly 90% as singletons. This chain joins TRBV5-5 and TRBJ2-2; 8 nucleotides match TRBD1. Sample: peripheral blood. The sequence derives from a man in his forties or fifties in a cohort sampled during active COVID-19. The CDR3 DNA reads TGTGCCAGCCAGGACAGGGTTGTCACCGGGGAGCTGTTTTTT. It translates to CASQDRVVTGELFF.